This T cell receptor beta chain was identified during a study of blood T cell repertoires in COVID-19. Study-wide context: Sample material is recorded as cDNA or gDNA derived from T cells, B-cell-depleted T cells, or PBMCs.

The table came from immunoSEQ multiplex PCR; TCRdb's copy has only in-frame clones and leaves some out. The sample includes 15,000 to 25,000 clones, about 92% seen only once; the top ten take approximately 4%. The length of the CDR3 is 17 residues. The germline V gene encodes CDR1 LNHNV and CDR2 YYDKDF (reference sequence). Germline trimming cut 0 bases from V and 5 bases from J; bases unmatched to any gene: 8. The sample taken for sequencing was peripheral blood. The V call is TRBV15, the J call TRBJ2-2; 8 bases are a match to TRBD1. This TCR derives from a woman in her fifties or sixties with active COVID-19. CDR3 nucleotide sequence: TGTGCCACCAGCAGAGATTTCGGGACAGGCGGAACCGGGGAGCTGTTTTTT. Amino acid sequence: CATSRDFGTGGTGELFF.